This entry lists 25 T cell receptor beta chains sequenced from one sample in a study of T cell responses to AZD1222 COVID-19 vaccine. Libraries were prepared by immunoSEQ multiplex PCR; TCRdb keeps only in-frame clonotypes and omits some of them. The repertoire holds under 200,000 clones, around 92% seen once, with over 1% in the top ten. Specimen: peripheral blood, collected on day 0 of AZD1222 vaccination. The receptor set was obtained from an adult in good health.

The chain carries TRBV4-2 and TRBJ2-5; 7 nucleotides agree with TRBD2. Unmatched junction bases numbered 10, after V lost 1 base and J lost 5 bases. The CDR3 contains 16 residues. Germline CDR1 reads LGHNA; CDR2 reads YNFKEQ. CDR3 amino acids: CASSQGGSGAGETQYF. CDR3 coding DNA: TGTGCCAGCAGCCAAGGAGGCAGCGGGGCGGGGGAGACCCAGTACTTC.

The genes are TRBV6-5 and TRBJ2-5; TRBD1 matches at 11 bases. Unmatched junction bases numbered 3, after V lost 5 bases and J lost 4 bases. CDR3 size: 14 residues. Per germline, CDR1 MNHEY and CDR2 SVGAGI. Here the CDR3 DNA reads TGTGCCAGCAGTCCCGGGACAGGGGGAGAGACCCAGTACTTC. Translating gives CASSPGTGGETQYF.

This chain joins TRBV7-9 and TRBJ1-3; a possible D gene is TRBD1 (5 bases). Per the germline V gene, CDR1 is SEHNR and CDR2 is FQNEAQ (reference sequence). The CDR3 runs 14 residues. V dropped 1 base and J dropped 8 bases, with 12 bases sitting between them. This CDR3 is CASSLVGDAHTIYF. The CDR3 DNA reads TGTGCCAGCAGCTTAGTCGGGGACGCGCACACCATATATTTT.

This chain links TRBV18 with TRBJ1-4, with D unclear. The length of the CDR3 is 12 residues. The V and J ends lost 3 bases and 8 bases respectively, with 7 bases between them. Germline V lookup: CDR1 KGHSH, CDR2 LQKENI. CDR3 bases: TGTGCCAGCTCACCGGATAGAGAAAAACTGTTTTTT. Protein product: CASSPDREKLFF.

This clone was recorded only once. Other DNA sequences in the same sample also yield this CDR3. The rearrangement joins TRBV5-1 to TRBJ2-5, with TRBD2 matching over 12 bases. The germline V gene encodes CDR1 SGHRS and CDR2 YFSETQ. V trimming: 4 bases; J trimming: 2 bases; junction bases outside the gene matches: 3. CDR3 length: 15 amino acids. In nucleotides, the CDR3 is TGCGCCAGCAGCGGGGGGACTAGCGGGCAAGAGACCCAGTACTTC. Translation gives CASSGGTSGQETQYF.

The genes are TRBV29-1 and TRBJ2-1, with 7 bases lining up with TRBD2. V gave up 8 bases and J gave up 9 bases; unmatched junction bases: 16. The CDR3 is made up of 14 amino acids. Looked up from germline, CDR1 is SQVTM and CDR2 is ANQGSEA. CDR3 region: CSLSGERGFSEQFF. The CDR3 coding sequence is TGCAGCCTCTCTGGGGAGCGGGGTTTCAGTGAGCAGTTCTTC.

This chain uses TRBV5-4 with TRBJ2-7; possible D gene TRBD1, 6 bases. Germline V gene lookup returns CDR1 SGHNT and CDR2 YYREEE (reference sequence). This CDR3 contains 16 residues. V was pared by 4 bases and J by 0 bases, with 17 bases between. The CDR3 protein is CASSGLRGSGSYEQYF. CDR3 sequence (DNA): TGTGCCAGCAGCGGCTTAAGGGGGAGCGGCTCCTACGAGCAGTACTTC.

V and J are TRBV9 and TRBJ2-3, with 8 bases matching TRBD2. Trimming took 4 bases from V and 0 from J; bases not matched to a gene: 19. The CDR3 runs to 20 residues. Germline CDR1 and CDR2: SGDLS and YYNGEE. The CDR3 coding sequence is TGTGCCAGCAGCCTTAGTCTAAGCGGGGGCCTCGGGGGTAGCACAGATACGCAGTATTTT. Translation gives CASSLSLSGGLGGSTDTQYF. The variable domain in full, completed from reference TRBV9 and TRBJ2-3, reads DSGVTQTPKHLITATGQRVTLRCSPRSGDLSVYWYQQSLDQGLQFLIQYYNGEERAKGNILERFSAQQFPDLHSELNLSSLELGDSALYFCASSLSLSGGLGGSTDTQYFGPGTRLTVL.

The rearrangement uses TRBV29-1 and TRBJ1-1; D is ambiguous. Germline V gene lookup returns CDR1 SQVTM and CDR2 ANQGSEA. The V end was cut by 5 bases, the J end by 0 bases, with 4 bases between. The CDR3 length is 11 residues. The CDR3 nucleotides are TGCAGCGTTAACCTGAACACTGAAGCTTTCTTT. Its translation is CSVNLNTEAFF.

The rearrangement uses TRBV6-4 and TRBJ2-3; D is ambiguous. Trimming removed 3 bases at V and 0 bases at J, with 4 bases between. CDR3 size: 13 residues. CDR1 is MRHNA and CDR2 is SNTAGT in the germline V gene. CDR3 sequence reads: CASSEDSTDTQYF. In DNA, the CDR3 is TGTGCCAGCAGTGAGGACAGCACAGATACGCAGTATTTT.

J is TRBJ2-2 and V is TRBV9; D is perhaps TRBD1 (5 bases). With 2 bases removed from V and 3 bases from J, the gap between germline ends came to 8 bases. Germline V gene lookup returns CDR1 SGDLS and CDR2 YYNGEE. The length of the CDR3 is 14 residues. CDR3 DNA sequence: TGTGCCAGCAGCGTGGGGCAGTACACCGGGGAGCTGTTTTTT. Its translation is CASSVGQYTGELFF. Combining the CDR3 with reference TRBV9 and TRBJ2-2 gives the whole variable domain DSGVTQTPKHLITATGQRVTLRCSPRSGDLSVYWYQQSLDQGLQFLIQYYNGEERAKGNILERFSAQQFPDLHSELNLSSLELGDSALYFCASSVGQYTGELFFGEGSRLTVL.

CDR3 loop: CASGPVGAFF. CDR3 in DNA: TGTGCCAGCGGACCGGTGGGAGCTTTCTTT. The chain carries TRBV6-5 and TRBJ1-1; D remains ambiguous. The CDR3 extends over 10 amino acids. Germline V gene lookup returns CDR1 MNHEY and CDR2 SVGAGI. Trimming removed 8 bases at V and 10 bases at J, with 11 bases between.

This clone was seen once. The CDR3 sequence: CASSQDREDSPLHF. The DNA for the CDR3 is TGCGCCAGCAGCCAGGACAGGGAGGATTCACCCCTCCACTTT. J is TRBJ1-6 and V is TRBV5-1; TRBD1 agrees at 8 bases. This CDR3 contains 14 residues. The ends lost 4 bases at V and 8 bases at J; junction bases unmatched: 5. Germline V gene lookup returns CDR1 SGHRS and CDR2 YFSETQ.

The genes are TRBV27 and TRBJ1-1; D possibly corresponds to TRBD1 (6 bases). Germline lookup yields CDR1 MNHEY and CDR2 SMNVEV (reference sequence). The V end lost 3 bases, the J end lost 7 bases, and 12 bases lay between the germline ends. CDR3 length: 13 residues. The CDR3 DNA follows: TGTGCCAGCAGTTTTCAGGGGACGGGTGAAGCTTTCTTT. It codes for CASSFQGTGEAFF.

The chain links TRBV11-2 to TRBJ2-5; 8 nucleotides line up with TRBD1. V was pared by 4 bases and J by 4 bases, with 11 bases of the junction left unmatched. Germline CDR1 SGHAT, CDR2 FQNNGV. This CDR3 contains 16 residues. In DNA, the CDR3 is TGTGCCAGCAGCTCTGGGGGACAGGCCTTTAGAGAGACCCAGTACTTC. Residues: CASSSGGQAFRETQYF.

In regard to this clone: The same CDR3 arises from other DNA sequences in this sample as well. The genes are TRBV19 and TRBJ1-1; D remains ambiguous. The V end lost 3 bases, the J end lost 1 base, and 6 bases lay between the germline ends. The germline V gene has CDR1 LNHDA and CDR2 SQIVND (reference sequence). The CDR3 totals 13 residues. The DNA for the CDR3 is TGTGCCAGTAGTATTCGGCGGAACACTGAAGCTTTCTTT. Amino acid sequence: CASSIRRNTEAFF.

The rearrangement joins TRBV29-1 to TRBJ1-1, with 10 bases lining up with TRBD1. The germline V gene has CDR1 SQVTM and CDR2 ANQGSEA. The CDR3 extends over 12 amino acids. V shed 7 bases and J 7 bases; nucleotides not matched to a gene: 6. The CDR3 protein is CSGQDRGGEAFF. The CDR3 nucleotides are TGCAGCGGCCAGGACAGGGGGGGTGAAGCTTTCTTT.

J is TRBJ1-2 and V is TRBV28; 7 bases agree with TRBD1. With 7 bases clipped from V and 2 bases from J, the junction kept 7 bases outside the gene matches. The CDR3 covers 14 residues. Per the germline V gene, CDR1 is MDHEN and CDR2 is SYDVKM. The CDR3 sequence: CASTPGQTNYGYTF. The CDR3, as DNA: TGTGCCAGCACCCCGGGACAGACCAACTATGGCTACACCTTC.

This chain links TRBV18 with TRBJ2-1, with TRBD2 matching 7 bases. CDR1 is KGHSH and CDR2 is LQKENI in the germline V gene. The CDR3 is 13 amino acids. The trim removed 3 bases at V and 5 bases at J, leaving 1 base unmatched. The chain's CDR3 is CASSPGGNNEQFF. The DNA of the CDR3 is TGTGCCAGCTCACCGGGAGGGAACAATGAGCAGTTCTTC.

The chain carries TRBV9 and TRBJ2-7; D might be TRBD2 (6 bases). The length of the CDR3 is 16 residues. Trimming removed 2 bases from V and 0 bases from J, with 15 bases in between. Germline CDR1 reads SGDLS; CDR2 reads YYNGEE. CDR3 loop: CASSVSGGGSSYEQYF. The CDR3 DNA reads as TGTGCCAGCAGCGTCTCCGGTGGAGGGAGCTCCTACGAGCAGTACTTC.

In nucleotides, the CDR3 is TGCGCCAGCAGCTTTCGCTCGGGGACAGATACGCAGTATTTT. Amino acids: CASSFRSGTDTQYF. This chain links TRBV5-1 with TRBJ2-3; tentatively, D is TRBD2 (5 bases). V lost 2 bases to trimming and J lost 3 bases, with 10 bases between them. CDR3 length equals 14 residues. Looked up from germline, CDR1 is SGHRS and CDR2 is YFSETQ.

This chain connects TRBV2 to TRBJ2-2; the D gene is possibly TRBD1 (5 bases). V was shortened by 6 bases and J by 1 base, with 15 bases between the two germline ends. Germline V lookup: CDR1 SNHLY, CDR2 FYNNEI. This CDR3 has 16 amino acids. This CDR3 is CASRRGPYMNTGELFF. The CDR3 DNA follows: TGTGCCAGCAGAAGGGGCCCCTATATGAACACCGGGGAGCTGTTTTTT. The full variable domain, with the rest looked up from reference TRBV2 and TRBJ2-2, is EPEVTQTPSHQVTQMGQEVILRCVPISNHLYFYWYRQILGQKVEFLVSFYNNEISEKSEIFDDQFSVERPDGSNFTLKIRSTKLEDSAMYFCASRRGPYMNTGELFFGEGSRLTVL.

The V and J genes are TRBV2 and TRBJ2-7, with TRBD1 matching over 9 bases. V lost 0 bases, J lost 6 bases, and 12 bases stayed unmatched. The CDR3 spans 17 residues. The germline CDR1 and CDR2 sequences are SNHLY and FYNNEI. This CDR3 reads CASSEAIIVTGGREQYF. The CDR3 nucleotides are TGTGCCAGCAGTGAAGCGATAATTGTGACAGGGGGGCGCGAGCAGTACTTC.

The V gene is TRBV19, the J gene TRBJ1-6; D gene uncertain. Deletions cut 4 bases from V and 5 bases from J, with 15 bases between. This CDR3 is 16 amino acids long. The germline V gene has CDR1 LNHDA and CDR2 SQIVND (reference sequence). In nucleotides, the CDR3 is TGTGCCAGTAGTACGGCAACAGTGATTGATAATTCACCCCTCCACTTT. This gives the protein CASSTATVIDNSPLHF.

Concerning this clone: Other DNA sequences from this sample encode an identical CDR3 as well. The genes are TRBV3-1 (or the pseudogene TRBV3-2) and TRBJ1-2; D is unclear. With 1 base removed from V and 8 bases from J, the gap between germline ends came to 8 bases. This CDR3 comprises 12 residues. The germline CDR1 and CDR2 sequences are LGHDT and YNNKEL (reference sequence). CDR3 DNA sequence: TGTGCCAGCAGCCAAGGCAGCCGGGGCTACACCTTC. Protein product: CASSQGSRGYTF.